The next 21 T cell receptor beta chains were all read from a single sample in a study of T cell clones after liver transplantation. Produced via immunoSEQ multiplex PCR; TCRdb's table is partial and in-frame only. The table shows approximately 10,000 clones, with 71% occurring only once. Sample: CD4+ T cells from blood, taken around 33 months after liver transplant. These receptors originate from a human patient who received a liver transplant. The T cells may come from the graft donor.

The chain has TRBV6-1 and TRBJ1-4; perhaps TRBD1 as D (5 bases). This CDR3 comprises 15 residues. Trimming took 1 base from V and 1 from J, leaving 7 bases between them. Germline CDR1 and CDR2: MNHNS and SASEGT. The CDR3 loop is CASSEVTGTNEKLFF. CDR3 coding DNA: TGTGCCAGCAGTGAAGTCACAGGAACTAATGAAAAACTGTTTTTT.

The genes are TRBV6-5 and TRBJ2-1; TRBD2 matches 8 bases. CDR1 MNHEY and CDR2 SVGAGI come from the germline V gene. This CDR3 contains 15 residues. The J segment lost 3 bases and the V segment lost 4 bases, leaving 5 bases of the junction unmatched. The CDR3 nucleotides are TGTGCCAGCAGTTGGCGGGAGGCGCTCTACAATGAGCAGTTCTTC. Translated: CASSWREALYNEQFF.

CDR3 loop: CASSQELWTGGLNTEAFF. The CDR3 DNA reads TGCGCCAGCAGCCAAGAATTGTGGACAGGGGGCCTAAACACTGAAGCTTTCTTT. The chain has TRBV4-1 and TRBJ1-1; 11 bases line up with TRBD1. Germline CDR1 is MGHRA and CDR2 is YSYEKL. This CDR3 has 18 residues. V dropped 0 bases and J dropped 2; count of bases not matched to a gene: 8.

The chain couples TRBV2 to TRBJ1-4, with D possibly matching TRBD1 (6 bases). The germline V and J ends were trimmed by 4 bases and 0 bases, with 9 bases remaining between them. The length of the CDR3 is 15 residues. Looked up from germline, CDR1 is SNHLY and CDR2 is FYNNEI. The CDR3 coding sequence is TGTGCCAGCAGTGCAGGGGATGCAACTAATGAAAAACTGTTTTTT. Residues: CASSAGDATNEKLFF. Looking up the rest from reference TRBV2 and TRBJ1-4 gives the full variable domain: EPEVTQTPSHQVTQMGQEVILRCVPISNHLYFYWYRQILGQKVEFLVSFYNNEISEKSEIFDDQFSVERPDGSNFTLKIRSTKLEDSAMYFCASSAGDATNEKLFFGSGTQLSVL.

This CDR3 reads CSATTGLINEKLFF. The CDR3 DNA reads as TGCAGCGCTACGACAGGGTTGATTAATGAAAAACTGTTTTTT. The rearrangement uses TRBV29-1 and TRBJ1-4; 7 nucleotides align to TRBD1. V shed 7 bases and J 4 bases; nucleotides not matched to a gene: 9. The CDR3 extends over 14 amino acids. Per the germline V gene, CDR1 is SQVTM and CDR2 is ANQGSEA.

This clone has a handful of counts. The genes are TRBV27 and TRBJ1-5; tentatively, D is TRBD1 (6 bases). The germline V and J ends were trimmed by 1 base and 7 bases, with 11 bases remaining between them. The CDR3 spans 14 residues. From germline, CDR1 is MNHEY and CDR2 SMNVEV (reference sequence). The CDR3 is CASSLWGGGQPQHF. Here the CDR3 DNA reads TGTGCCAGCAGTTTATGGGGGGGCGGGCAGCCCCAGCATTTT.

The gene calls are TRBV15 and TRBJ2-6, with 8 bases lining up with TRBD1. The CDR3 spans 15 residues. After removal of 5 bases from V and 2 bases from J, the junction contained 2 bases not matched to a gene. Germline CDR1 is LNHNV and CDR2 is YYDKDF (reference sequence). CDR3 DNA sequence: TGTGCCACCAGCGAGACAGGGGCTGGGGCCAACGTCCTGACTTTC. This translates into CATSETGAGANVLTF.

By share, this clone counts as large (0.1 to 1%). The chain has TRBV4-1 and TRBJ2-3; no reliable D call. The CDR3 is 14 amino acids. Trimming took off 0 bases at V and 2 bases at J, with 6 bases between the two ends. Germline CDR1 MGHRA, CDR2 YSYEKL. The CDR3 protein is CASSQDRNTDTQYF. CDR3 DNA sequence: TGCGCCAGCAGCCAAGATCGAAACACAGATACGCAGTATTTT.

The chain joins TRBV14 to TRBJ1-1, with 12 bases matching TRBD1. The CDR3 covers 18 residues. Per the germline V gene, CDR1 is SGHDN and CDR2 is FVKESK. V shed 0 bases, J shed 5 bases, and the junction held 10 bases outside the gene matches. The CDR3 DNA is TGTGCCAGCAGCCAAGAATTCGGGACAGGGGGCGTATGGACTGAAGCTTTCTTT. It codes for CASSQEFGTGGVWTEAFF. Supplemented by reference TRBV14 and TRBJ1-1, the full variable domain reads EAGVTQFPSHSVIEKGQTVTLRCDPISGHDNLYWYRRVMGKEIKFLLHFVKESKQDESGMPNNRFLAERTGGTYSTLKVQPAELEDSGVYFCASSQEFGTGGVWTEAFFGQGTRLTVV.

CDR3 DNA sequence: TGTGCCAGCAGCTTGCTAGCGGGGGGGAATGAGCAGTTCTTC. Translated: CASSLLAGGNEQFF. V usage is TRBV11-2 and J usage is TRBJ2-1; TRBD2 agrees at 12 bases. The V gene end was trimmed by 3 bases and the J gene end by 7 bases; junction bases not matched to a gene: 1. The germline gives CDR1 SGHAT, CDR2 FQNNGV. The CDR3 runs 14 residues. Looking up the rest from reference TRBV11-2 and TRBJ2-1 gives the full variable domain: EAGVAQSPRYKIIEKRQSVAFWCNPISGHATLYWYQQILGQGPKLLIQFQNNGVVDDSQLPKDRFSAERLKGVDSTLKIQPAKLEDSAVYLCASSLLAGGNEQFFGPGTRLTVL.

The V gene is TRBV11-2, the J gene TRBJ2-5; D is perhaps TRBD1 (6 bases). The CDR3 consists of 16 residues. V lost 5 bases to trimming and J lost 2 bases, with 18 bases between them. CDR1 and CDR2 from the germline V gene are SGHAT and FQNNGV. This CDR3 is CASSIVTGETQETQYF. The CDR3 bases are TGTGCCAGCAGCATAGTGACAGGAGAAACTCAAGAGACCCAGTACTTC.

This clone was detected only a few times. V gene TRBV13 combines with J gene TRBJ1-5; D is unresolved. V was clipped by 4 bases and J by 2 bases, with 6 bases between them. CDR1 is PRHDT, CDR2 FYEKMQ, per germline (reference sequence). The CDR3 covers 13 residues. In DNA, the CDR3 is TGTGCCAGCAGCTCTGGAGGCAATCAGCCCCAGCATTTT. Translated: CASSSGGNQPQHF. Full variable domain (remainder filled in from reference TRBV13 and TRBJ1-5): AAGVIQSPRHLIKEKRETATLKCYPIPRHDTVYWYQQGPGQDPQFLISFYEKMQSDKGSIPDRFSAQQFSDYHSELNMSSLELGDSALYFCASSSGGNQPQHFGDGTRLSIL.

The chain combines TRBV11-2 with TRBJ2-7, with 8 bases fitting TRBD1. CDR1 is SGHAT and CDR2 is FQNNGV in the germline V gene. The CDR3 runs to 16 residues. J lost 2 bases, V lost 5 bases, and 11 bases had no gene match. CDR3 coding DNA: TGTGCCAGCAGCCTTAGACAGGGGCTGGGGACCTACGAGCAGTACGTC. It specifies CASSLRQGLGTYEQYV.

The V gene is TRBV7-9, the J gene TRBJ1-4; D is uncertain. V was pared by 0 bases and J by 0 bases, with 8 bases between. CDR3 length: 16 amino acids. CDR1 is SEHNR, CDR2 FQNEAQ, per germline (reference sequence). In DNA, the CDR3 is TGTGCCAGCAGCTTAGCGTCCTCTGCAACTAATGAAAAACTGTTTTTT. Encoded protein: CASSLASSATNEKLFF.

The chain joins TRBV18 to TRBJ2-7, with D possibly matching TRBD2 (5 bases). The germline CDR1 and CDR2 sequences are KGHSH and LQKENI. This CDR3 spans 17 amino acids. Trimming stripped 3 bases from V and 1 base from J, with 19 bases between. This CDR3 reads CASSPATTRQRSYEQYV. The CDR3 DNA reads TGTGCCAGCTCACCCGCTACCACGCGGCAGCGGTCCTACGAGCAGTACGTC.

The gene calls are TRBV13 and TRBJ2-1; 9 bases align to TRBD1. The junction had 9 bases not matched to a gene; V was cut back by 5 bases and J by 4 bases. Germline CDR1 PRHDT, CDR2 FYEKMQ (reference sequence). The CDR3 runs to 16 residues. CDR3 coding DNA: TGTGCCAGCAGCCCGTTAACAGGGGGCGATTACAATGAGCAGTTCTTC. It codes for CASSPLTGGDYNEQFF.

The chain uses TRBV7-9 and TRBJ2-5; tentatively, D is TRBD2 (6 bases). This CDR3 is 16 amino acids long. CDR1 is SEHNR and CDR2 is FQNEAQ in the germline V gene (reference sequence). Trimming removed 5 bases at V and 4 bases at J, with 20 bases between. As DNA, the CDR3 is TGTGCCAGCAGCCCGGGGACCGGGACCGGGGGAGAGACCCAGTACTTC. It codes for CASSPGTGTGGETQYF. Supplemented by reference TRBV7-9 and TRBJ2-5, the full variable domain reads DTGVSQNPRHKITKRGQNVTFRCDPISEHNRLYWYRQTLGQGPEFLTYFQNEAQLEKSRLLSDRFSAERPKGSFSTLEIQRTEQGDSAMYLCASSPGTGTGGETQYFGPGTRLLVL.

Within the sample, this clone is medium-sized. At one end, the junction sequence differs from germline, possibly due to a read error. The chain combines TRBV4-3 with TRBJ1-4; D is perhaps TRBD1 (5 bases). The CDR3 is made up of 15 amino acids. Germline CDR1 and CDR2: LGHNA and YSLEER. CDR3 sequence (DNA): TGCGCCAGCAGCCAGGGGGACTCAACAAATGAAAAACTGTTTTTT. Its translation is CASSQGDSTNEKLFF.

V gene TRBV6-1 combines with J gene TRBJ2-1, with a tentative D call TRBD1 (6 bases). Germline V lookup: CDR1 MNHNS, CDR2 SASEGT. The CDR3 is 14 amino acids. Trimming removed 6 bases from V and 3 bases from J, with 12 bases in between. CDR3 sequence reads: CASSRTADYNEQFF. The CDR3 DNA follows: TGTGCCAGCAGCCGGACAGCCGACTACAATGAGCAGTTCTTC.

The CDR3 bases are TGTGCCAGCAGACGGGACAGGGGGCTTGAGACCCAGTACTTC. Amino acids: CASRRDRGLETQYF. The rearrangement uses TRBV2 and TRBJ2-5, with 12 bases fitting TRBD1. This CDR3 has 14 amino acids. The junction had 4 bases not matched to a gene; V was cut back by 6 bases and J by 5 bases. Germline V CDR1 and CDR2: SNHLY, FYNNEI. The full variable domain, with the rest looked up from reference TRBV2 and TRBJ2-5, is EPEVTQTPSHQVTQMGQEVILRCVPISNHLYFYWYRQILGQKVEFLVSFYNNEISEKSEIFDDQFSVERPDGSNFTLKIRSTKLEDSAMYFCASRRDRGLETQYFGPGTRLLVL.

This clone is large within its sample. The chain uses TRBV2 and TRBJ2-7, with 10 bases aligning to TRBD2. CDR3 length equals 13 residues. The V gene's germline CDR1 is SNHLY and CDR2 FYNNEI. The junction had 4 bases not matched to a gene; V was cut back by 7 bases and J by 4 bases. CDR3 loop: CASTGTSDYEQYF. CDR3 nucleotide sequence: TGTGCCAGCACCGGGACTAGCGATTACGAGCAGTACTTC.